The clone carrying this T cell receptor beta chain was counted many times. Trimming cost V 0 bases and J 8 bases; bases outside gene matches: 7. This CDR3 spans 16 amino acids. Germline CDR1 and CDR2: KGHSH and LQKENI. This sample is drawn from a study of T cells in Graves' hyperthyroidism and ophthalmopathy. Amplified regions were TCR beta CDR3 sequences from RNA transcripts. Researchers ran a first-round RT-PCR on the TCR CDR3 using the HTBI primer set. TCRdb re-derived calls from the multiplex PCR reads in MiXCR, one entry per CDR3 protein. This table has about 380,000 distinct CDR3 sequences, around 14% appearing once.

J is TRBJ2-4 and V is TRBV18, with 10 bases fitting TRBD2. The TCR sequence derives from a woman aged 60 to 75 with Graves' hyperthyroidism. Sequenced input: blood. CDR3 residues: CASSPPGSGRLDIQYF. In DNA, the CDR3 is TGTGCCAGCTCACCACCGGGTAGCGGGAGGTTAGACATTCAGTACTTC.